The 11 T cell receptor beta chains given below trace back to one sample, sequenced in a study of OX40 agonist ivuxolimab in advanced cancers. The method was immunoSEQ multiplex PCR; TCRdb's version includes in-frame clones alone and lacks a portion of them. The table records 55,000 to 70,000 clones, around 90% of them present only once. Sequences were derived from CD4+ or CD8+ T cells sorted from blood, sampled in a trial of the OX40 agonist ivuxolimab. The receptors shown here come from an adult with an advanced solid tumor such as melanoma, head and neck, liver or kidney cancer.

The V call is TRBV7-9, the J call TRBJ1-4; D gene uncertain. V lost 0 bases, J lost 8 bases, and 10 bases lay in between. CDR1 is SEHNR, CDR2 FQNEAQ, per germline (reference sequence). The CDR3 is 14 amino acids. This chain's CDR3 is CASSLAGQGEKLFF. The DNA for the CDR3 is TGTGCCAGCAGCTTAGCAGGGCAAGGCGAAAAACTGTTTTTT. Full variable domain (remainder filled in from reference TRBV7-9 and TRBJ1-4): DTGVSQNPRHKITKRGQNVTFRCDPISEHNRLYWYRQTLGQGPEFLTYFQNEAQLEKSRLLSDRFSAERPKGSFSTLEIQRTEQGDSAMYLCASSLAGQGEKLFFGSGTQLSVL.

This chain uses TRBV28 with TRBJ1-1; D not certain. There are 12 residues in the CDR3. The ends were cut back, 2 bases at V and 7 bases at J, with 8 bases in the middle. Germline CDR1 is MDHEN and CDR2 is SYDVKM. The CDR3, as DNA: TGTGCCAGCAGTTTAAGAAGGAATGAAGCTTTCTTT. Its protein product is CASSLRRNEAFF.

The gene calls are TRBV2 and TRBJ2-2; D perhaps matches TRBD2 (5 bases). Trimming cost V 6 bases and J 6 bases, with 14 bases left between them. Germline CDR1 and CDR2: SNHLY and FYNNEI. CDR3 size: 14 residues. The CDR3 DNA sequence: TGTGCCAGCAGCGACCGGGATGGGGCCGGGGAGCTGTTTTTT. Encoded protein: CASSDRDGAGELFF.

This rearrangement joins TRBV6-1 to TRBJ1-5; D is possibly TRBD1 (5 bases). CDR3 length: 15 amino acids. Germline loops: CDR1 MNHNS, CDR2 SASEGT. Deletions cut 0 bases from V and 4 bases from J, with 10 bases between. Written as DNA, the CDR3 is TGTGCCAGCAGTGAAGCGTGGGGGGTTAATCAGCCCCAGCATTTT. It encodes CASSEAWGVNQPQHF.

The V and J genes are TRBV6-5 and TRBJ2-7, with 8 positions matching TRBD1. This CDR3 comprises 14 residues. With 7 bases clipped from V and 6 bases from J, the junction kept 11 bases outside the gene matches. Germline assignment: CDR1 MNHEY and CDR2 SVGAGI. CDR3 amino acids: CASTQGAMGREQYF. The CDR3 region has the DNA TGTGCCAGCACCCAGGGGGCTATGGGTCGCGAGCAGTACTTC.

V and J are TRBV7-6 and TRBJ1-1; D remains ambiguous. The CDR3 spans 13 residues. Germline CDR1 reads SGHVS; CDR2 reads FNYEAQ. Trimming took off 1 base at V and 3 bases at J, with 6 bases between the two ends. The CDR3 DNA sequence: TGTGCCAGCAGCTTAGTAGAGGACACTGAAGCTTTCTTT. This codes for CASSLVEDTEAFF.

V usage is TRBV9 and J usage is TRBJ1-3; a weak D match, TRBD1 (5 bases). The CDR3 consists of 16 residues. Per germline, CDR1 SGDLS and CDR2 YYNGEE. Trimming pared 3 bases from V and 0 bases from J, leaving 13 bases between. The CDR3 protein is CASSEHGASSGNTIYF. The CDR3 nucleotides are TGTGCCAGCAGCGAGCACGGGGCCAGCTCTGGAAACACCATATATTTT.

This clone was seen just once. V and J are TRBV19 and TRBJ2-1, with 10 bases lining up with TRBD2. The V and J ends lost 9 bases and 8 bases, in that order; junction bases with no gene match: 7. The CDR3 totals 13 residues. In germline, CDR1 is LNHDA, CDR2 SQIVND (reference sequence). CDR3 protein: CASDSGRAYEQFF. The CDR3 DNA sequence: TGTGCCAGCGACAGCGGGAGGGCCTATGAGCAGTTCTTC.

This sequence joins TRBV18 and TRBJ1-1; D is unresolved. Between the trimmed V and J ends, which lost 5 bases and 3 bases, there was a span of 10 bases. CDR1 KGHSH and CDR2 LQKENI come from the germline V gene. This CDR3 has 13 residues. The CDR3 protein is CASSKGPDTEAFF. In DNA, the CDR3 is TGTGCCAGCTCAAAGGGCCCGGACACTGAAGCTTTCTTT.

V usage is TRBV7-8 and J usage is TRBJ1-1; 7 positions agree with TRBD1. Germline CDR1 is SGHVS and CDR2 is FQNEAQ. The CDR3 is 14 amino acids. With 8 bases clipped from V and 5 bases from J, the junction kept 11 bases outside the gene matches. The CDR3 bases are TGTGCCAGCCGAGGGGGCAGGGGGGTGACTGAAGCTTTCTTT. Encoded protein: CASRGGRGVTEAFF.

The V and J genes are TRBV28 and TRBJ1-2, with D possibly being TRBD1 (6 bases). Between the trimmed V and J ends, which lost 3 bases and 4 bases, there was a span of 15 bases. Germline CDR1 and CDR2: MDHEN and SYDVKM. CDR3 length equals 15 residues. CDR3 DNA: TGTGCCAGCAGTTTTGGAGGGGGGCGCGTCTATGGCTACACCTTC. Translating gives CASSFGGGRVYGYTF.